This T cell receptor (beta chain) was sequenced in a study of graft-versus-host responses after intestinal transplantation. For the study at large: Anti-thymocyte globulin induction was given to all recipients, followed by tacrolimus and steroids for 2 to 4 years.

About this clone: As yet, its antigen is unknown.

Germline CDR1 and CDR2: MGHDK and SYGVNS. This CDR3 has 16 residues. J was trimmed by 8 bases and V by 3 bases; bases with no gene match: 10. Produced via immunoSEQ multiplex PCR; TCRdb's table is partial and in-frame only. The sample includes 98,000 or so clones, over 75% of them seen just once. Study-wide results and caveats: Allografts carried high graft-versus-host to host-versus-graft clonal ratios in patients having graft-donor T cell macrochimerism.

The chain links TRBV25-1 to TRBJ1-2; 12 bases align to TRBD1. This TCR derives from a human donor who received an intestinal transplant. The sequencing here drew on unstimulated CD4+ T cells sorted from spleen or lymph node cells, taken before intestinal transplant. CDR3 nucleotides: TGTGCCAGCAGTGATCAACCGGGACAGGGGGCAGGAGGCTACACCTTC. It yields the protein CASSDQPGQGAGGYTF.